The 20 T cell receptor beta chains in this list originate from one sample, sequenced in a study of cytomegalovirus exposure and HLA in healthy donors. PCR amplification relied on 60 Vbeta primers (plus 13 Jbeta primers). Only in-frame clones appear in the TCRdb table, and some are missing; sequencing was by immunoSEQ multiplex PCR. Its clone listing holds 55,000 to 75,000 clones. The sample comprised PBMCs. These receptors originate from a woman younger than 45 in good health and CMV-seronegative.

On this clone: Germline and junction disagree at one end, which may indicate a read error. The V call is TRBV18, the J call TRBJ1-1; 9 nucleotides align to TRBD1. This CDR3 is built from 15 residues. Germline loops: CDR1 KGHSH, CDR2 LQKENI. The CDR3 DNA sequence: TGTGCCAGCTCCGAAGGACAGGGGCGGAACACTGAAGATTTCTTT. Encoded protein: CASSEGQGRNTEDFF.

This sequence joins TRBV6-5 and TRBJ1-1; D perhaps matches TRBD1 (5 bases). The CDR3 length is 14 residues. V shed 0 bases and J shed 6 bases, with 11 bases lying between them. From germline, CDR1 is MNHEY and CDR2 SVGAGI. In DNA form, the CDR3 reads TGTGCCAGCAGTTACTCGGCTGGGGCTTCTGAAGCTTTCTTT. Residues: CASSYSAGASEAFF.

The chain recombines TRBV15 with TRBJ1-4; D may be TRBD1 (6 bases). The V gene's germline CDR1 is LNHNV and CDR2 YYDKDF (reference sequence). The germline V and J ends were trimmed by 0 bases and 4 bases, with 21 bases remaining between them. The CDR3 totals 19 residues. Here the CDR3 reads CATSREKKGVVGINEKLFF. The DNA of the CDR3 is TGTGCCACCAGCAGAGAGAAGAAGGGGGTCGTCGGTATTAATGAAAAACTGTTTTTT.

The V call is TRBV28, the J call TRBJ1-5; maybe TRBD1 (6 bases). CDR1 and CDR2 (germline): MDHEN, SYDVKM. The CDR3 runs 15 residues. The ends were cut back, 5 bases at V and 4 bases at J, with 15 bases in the middle. For the CDR3, the DNA is TGTGCCAGCAGTGGGACAACTCTTAGGAATCAGCCCCAGCATTTT. Translation: CASSGTTLRNQPQHF.

The chain joins TRBV6-5 to TRBJ2-1, with 12 bases fitting TRBD2. V shed 4 bases and J 12 bases; nucleotides not matched to a gene: 7. The germline V gene has CDR1 MNHEY and CDR2 SVGAGI. CDR3 length: 14 amino acids. DNA for the CDR3: TGTGCCAGCAGTTCCGGACTAGCGGGGAGCACGCAGTTCTTC. Its protein is CASSSGLAGSTQFF.

V is TRBV29-1 and J is TRBJ2-7; 12 nucleotides align to TRBD1. The CDR3 spans 15 residues. Germline CDR1 reads SQVTM; CDR2 reads ANQGSEA. The J segment lost 4 bases and the V segment lost 0 bases, leaving 4 bases of the junction unmatched. CDR3 DNA: TGCAGCGTTGAAGAAGGGGACAGGGGGCGGTACGAGCAGTACTTC. Translation: CSVEEGDRGRYEQYF.

This sequence joins TRBV4-2 and TRBJ2-7, with 8 bases matching TRBD1. Trimming at V came to 0 bases and at J to 4 bases, leaving 8 bases not matched to a gene. This CDR3 contains 16 residues. Germline V gene lookup returns CDR1 LGHNA and CDR2 YNFKEQ. CDR3 amino acids: CASSQDPPGGGYEQYF. CDR3 DNA sequence: TGTGCCAGCAGCCAAGATCCGCCAGGGGGCGGGTACGAGCAGTACTTC.

The chain employs TRBV9 and TRBJ2-5, with D possibly being TRBD1 (5 bases). V dropped 0 bases and J dropped 4 bases, with 13 bases sitting between them. Germline V lookup: CDR1 SGDLS, CDR2 YYNGEE. The CDR3 contains 15 residues. As DNA, the CDR3 is TGTGCCAGCAGCGTAGCCCCTGGGGCCGGAGAGACCCAGTACTTC. This sequence encodes CASSVAPGAGETQYF.

CDR3 region: CASSEGLPYEQYF. The CDR3 DNA sequence: TGTGCCAGCAGCGAGGGACTCCCCTACGAGCAGTACTTC. The rearrangement links TRBV11-2 to TRBJ2-7, with D possibly being TRBD2 (6 bases). In germline, CDR1 is SGHAT, CDR2 FQNNGV. Trimming removed 5 bases from V and 2 bases from J, with 10 bases in between. The CDR3 contains 13 residues.

This chain links TRBV29-1 with TRBJ1-2; 8 bases are a match to TRBD1. CDR1 and CDR2 from the germline V gene are SQVTM and ANQGSEA. CDR3 length: 13 residues. Trimming cost V 0 bases and J 8 bases; bases outside gene matches: 5. The CDR3 reads CSVEDPRGQGYTF. Here the CDR3 DNA reads TGCAGCGTTGAAGATCCCAGGGGGCAGGGCTACACCTTC. The variable domain in full, with the rest retrieved from reference TRBV29-1 and TRBJ1-2, is SAVISQKPSRDICQRGTSLTIQCQVDSQVTMMFWYRQQPGQSLTLIATANQGSEATYESGFVIDKFPISRPNLTFSTLTVSNMSPEDSSIYLCSVEDPRGQGYTFGSGTRLTVV.

V and J are TRBV14 and TRBJ2-7, with no clear D. The CDR3 is 14 amino acids. Germline values: CDR1 SGHDN, CDR2 FVKESK. Trimming pared 3 bases from V and 7 bases from J, leaving 16 bases between. Written as DNA, the CDR3 is TGTGCCAGCAGCCAGGGCCCCCTCGGTGGGGAGCAGTACTTC. Translation: CASSQGPLGGEQYF.

The gene calls are TRBV7-9 and TRBJ2-7; D remains unclear. V lost 5 bases and J 2 bases, leaving 10 bases between the germline ends. This CDR3 is 13 amino acids long. From germline, CDR1 is SEHNR and CDR2 FQNEAQ (reference sequence). CDR3 amino acids: CASSPGRTYEQYF. In nucleotides, the CDR3 is TGTGCCAGCAGCCCTGGCCGAACCTACGAGCAGTACTTC. Full variable domain (remainder filled in from reference TRBV7-9 and TRBJ2-7): DTGVSQNPRHKITKRGQNVTFRCDPISEHNRLYWYRQTLGQGPEFLTYFQNEAQLEKSRLLSDRFSAERPKGSFSTLEIQRTEQGDSAMYLCASSPGRTYEQYFGPGTRLTVT.

The chain has TRBV7-8 and TRBJ2-7, with a tentative D call TRBD2 (6 bases). There are 15 residues in the CDR3. Looked up from germline, CDR1 is SGHVS and CDR2 is FQNEAQ. V lost 5 bases, J lost 3 bases, and 17 bases lay in between. The CDR3 DNA reads as TGTGCCAGCAGCCAAGACGGGGGAAGAGACTACGAGCAGTACTTC. Its protein is CASSQDGGRDYEQYF.

This rearrangement joins TRBV29-1 to TRBJ2-3; 7 bases map to TRBD2. Germline V gene data show CDR1 as SQVTM and CDR2 as ANQGSEA. The V segment lost 0 bases and the J segment 5 bases; nucleotides outside the gene matches: 5. The CDR3 extends over 14 amino acids. The DNA for the CDR3 is TGCAGCGTTGAAGAGGTGATAGCGGGAGATACGCAGTATTTT. This encodes CSVEEVIAGDTQYF.

The chain has TRBV7-9 and TRBJ1-5, with TRBD1 identical over 7 bases. CDR1 and CDR2 from the germline V gene are SEHNR and FQNEAQ (reference sequence). The CDR3 spans 17 residues. Trimming removed 4 bases from V and 0 bases from J; junction bases left unmatched: 9. The CDR3 loop reads CASSYVTGEYSNQPQHF. In nucleotides, the CDR3 is TGTGCCAGCAGCTACGTTACAGGGGAATATAGCAATCAGCCCCAGCATTTT.

The chain is built from TRBV5-6 and TRBJ2-5, with TRBD1 as a possible D gene (6 bases). The germline CDR1 and CDR2 sequences are SGHDT and YYEEEE. The CDR3 is 15 residues long. V was clipped by 3 bases and J by 2 bases, with 14 bases between them. DNA of the CDR3: TGTGCCAGCAGCTCGGCTACAGGGATACAAGAGACCCAGTACTTC. Translating gives CASSSATGIQETQYF.

V gene TRBV7-9 combines with J gene TRBJ1-2; a possible D gene is TRBD1 (6 bases). This CDR3 region has 16 residues. The germline V gene has CDR1 SEHNR and CDR2 FQNEAQ (reference sequence). The ends were cut back, 0 bases at V and 6 bases at J, with 17 bases in the middle. CDR3 nucleotides: TGTGCCAGCAGCTTAGCGTACGGGGGGCGAGGAAATGGCTACACCTTC. It yields the protein CASSLAYGGRGNGYTF. The full variable domain, its missing parts supplied by reference TRBV7-9 and TRBJ1-2, is DTGVSQNPRHKITKRGQNVTFRCDPISEHNRLYWYRQTLGQGPEFLTYFQNEAQLEKSRLLSDRFSAERPKGSFSTLEIQRTEQGDSAMYLCASSLAYGGRGNGYTFGSGTRLTVV.

The genes are TRBV28 and TRBJ2-5; D is perhaps TRBD2 (5 bases). CDR1 and CDR2 from the germline V gene are MDHEN and SYDVKM. The CDR3 length is 16 residues. V dropped 6 bases and J dropped 5 bases, with 22 bases sitting between them. The DNA of the CDR3 is TGTGCCAGCAGCCGATTACGGGTGGCTAGAGGGGAGACCCAGTACTTC. Its protein product is CASSRLRVARGETQYF. Full variable domain (rest looked up from reference TRBV28 and TRBJ2-5): DVKVTQSSRYLVKRTGEKVFLECVQDMDHENMFWYRQDPGLGLRLIYFSYDVKMKEKGDIPEGYSVSREKKERFSLILESASTNQTSMYLCASSRLRVARGETQYFGPGTRLLVL.

The CDR3 DNA reads TGTGCCAGCTCACCACCAGAGCTATCCTATGGCTACACCTTC. Translated: CASSPPELSYGYTF. This chain links TRBV18 with TRBJ1-2; D not certain. In germline, CDR1 is KGHSH, CDR2 LQKENI. Between the trimmed V and J ends, which lost 0 bases and 4 bases, there was a span of 9 bases. This CDR3 has 14 amino acids.

This chain joins TRBV15 and TRBJ2-4; D uncertain. The germline gives CDR1 LNHNV, CDR2 YYDKDF (reference sequence). The CDR3 totals 14 residues. V lost 0 bases and J lost 9, with 12 bases in between. The CDR3: CATSRDRDSGIQYF. The CDR3 coding sequence is TGTGCCACCAGCAGAGATCGAGACTCTGGCATTCAGTACTTC. The full variable domain, in which reference TRBV15 and TRBJ2-4 provide the parts outside the CDR3, is DAMVIQNPRYQVTQFGKPVTLSCSQTLNHNVMYWYQQKSSQAPKLLFHYYDKDFNNEADTPDNFQSRRPNTSFCFLDIRSPGLGDTAMYLCATSRDRDSGIQYFGAGTRLSVL.